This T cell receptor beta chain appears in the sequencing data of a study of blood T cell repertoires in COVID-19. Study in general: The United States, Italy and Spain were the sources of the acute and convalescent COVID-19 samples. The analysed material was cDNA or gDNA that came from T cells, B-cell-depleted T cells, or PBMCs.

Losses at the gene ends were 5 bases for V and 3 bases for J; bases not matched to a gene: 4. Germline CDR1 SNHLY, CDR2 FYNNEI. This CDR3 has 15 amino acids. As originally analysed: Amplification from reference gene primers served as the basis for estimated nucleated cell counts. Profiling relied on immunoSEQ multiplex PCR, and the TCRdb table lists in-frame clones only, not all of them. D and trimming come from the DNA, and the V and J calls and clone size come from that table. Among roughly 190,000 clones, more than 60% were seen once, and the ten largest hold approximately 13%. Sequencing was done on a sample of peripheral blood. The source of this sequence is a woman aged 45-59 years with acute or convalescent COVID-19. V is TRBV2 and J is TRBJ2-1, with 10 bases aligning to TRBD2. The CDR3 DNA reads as TGTGCCAGCAGTTTAGCGGGAGGCCTCTACAATGAGCAGTTCTTC. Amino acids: CASSLAGGLYNEQFF.